This T cell receptor (beta chain) was recovered during a study of shared clonotypes between healthy human individuals. Only in-frame clones appear in the TCRdb table, and some are missing; sequencing was by immunoSEQ multiplex PCR. The table has some 900,000 clones, around 80% seen once; the top ten hold approximately 1.5%. This clone has more than one count but fewer than ten. The receptor's source is a man younger than 30 in good health. The sample consisted of memory CD4+ T cells sorted from blood. As for subset: CD45RA-negative fraction.

The CDR3 loop reads CASSVGTNYGTDTQYF. CDR3 DNA sequence: TGTGCCAGCAGCGTCGGGACTAACTATGGCACAGATACGCAGTATTTT. This chain joins TRBV7-9 and TRBJ2-3; 7 nucleotides align to TRBD2. Per the germline V gene, CDR1 is SEHNR and CDR2 is FQNEAQ (reference sequence). The CDR3 has 16 amino acids. The V segment lost 5 bases and the J segment 1 base; nucleotides outside the gene matches: 9. Supplemented by reference TRBV7-9 and TRBJ2-3, the full variable domain reads DTGVSQNPRHKITKRGQNVTFRCDPISEHNRLYWYRQTLGQGPEFLTYFQNEAQLEKSRLLSDRFSAERPKGSFSTLEIQRTEQGDSAMYLCASSVGTNYGTDTQYFGPGTRLTVL.